The source of this T cell receptor (beta chain) is a study of cytomegalovirus exposure and HLA in healthy donors. Study-level results: Among TCR beta chains, those listed as cytomegalovirus-associated numbered about 160. The authors judged a highly shared variant cluster likely a sequencing artifact.

Amplification used 60 Vbeta primers and 13 Jbeta primers. Using immunoSEQ multiplex PCR, the repertoire was profiled, and TCRdb retains in-frame clones only, with some absent. The sample contains roughly 95,000 clones, over 60% of which appear only once. This CDR3 comprises 13 residues. Germline V gives CDR1 SSHAT, CDR2 FNYEAQ (reference sequence). Comments on this clone: The antigen remains undetermined. Sequence at one end of the junction differs from germline and may be a read error.

The receptor's source is a man between 25 and 39 years old in good health and CMV-seropositive. The chain employs TRBV7-7 and TRBJ2-1; D is perhaps TRBD1 or TRBD2 (5 bases each). The sample taken for sequencing was PBMCs. DNA for the CDR3: TGTGCTAGCAGCTTAGGGGCTAGCACTGAGCAGTTCTTC. Amino acid sequence: CASSLGASTEQFF.